Sequencing of this T cell receptor (beta chain) was carried out in a study of regulatory and conventional T cells in RAG deficiency. Study-wide results and limits: Shannon entropy fell and Simpson indices rose in RAG-deficient patients. These Omenn syndrome Treg sorts may hold peripherally activated cells instead.

With respect to this clone: The antigen remains unidentified.

Sequenced by immunoSEQ multiplex PCR; TCRdb stores in-frame clones only, minus some. The sample has more than 500 clones; 64% are singletons. This CDR3 comprises 14 residues. The material sequenced was CD8+ T cells sorted from blood. The rearrangement links TRBV1 to TRBJ1-5; TRBD1 is the table's D call and was not checked against the DNA. TRBV1 is labeled a pseudogene. This receptor was obtained from a human donor with RAG deficiency presenting as severe combined immunodeficiency. DNA of the CDR3: TGCGCCAGCAGCCGGGACAGGGCGAGGCAGCCCCAGCATTTT. It encodes CASSRDRARQPQHF.